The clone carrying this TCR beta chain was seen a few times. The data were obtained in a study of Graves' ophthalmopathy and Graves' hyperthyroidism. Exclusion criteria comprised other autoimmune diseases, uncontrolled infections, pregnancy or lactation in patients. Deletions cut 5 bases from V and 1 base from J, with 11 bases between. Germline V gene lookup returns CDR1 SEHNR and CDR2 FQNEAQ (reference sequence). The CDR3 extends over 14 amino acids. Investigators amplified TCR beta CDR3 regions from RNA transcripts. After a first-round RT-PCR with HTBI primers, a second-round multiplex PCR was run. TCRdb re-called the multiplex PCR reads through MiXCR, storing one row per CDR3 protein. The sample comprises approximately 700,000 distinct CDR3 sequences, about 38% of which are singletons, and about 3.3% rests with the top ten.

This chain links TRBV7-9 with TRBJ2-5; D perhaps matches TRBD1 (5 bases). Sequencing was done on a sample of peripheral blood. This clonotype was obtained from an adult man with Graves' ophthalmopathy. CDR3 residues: CASSPRQLQETQYF. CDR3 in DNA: TGTGCCAGCAGCCCTAGACAGCTCCAAGAGACCCAGTACTTC.